The sequence of this TCR beta chain was determined in a study of human thymus T cells. The source of the thymus tissue was resections taken during corrective heart surgery. Generated by immunoSEQ multiplex PCR, the TCRdb table keeps only in-frame clones and is missing some. The data show about 130,000 clones, about 94% seen once. There are 14 residues in the CDR3. The junction had 5 bases not matched to a gene; V was cut back by 4 bases and J by 6 bases. Looked up from germline, CDR1 is LGHNA and CDR2 is YSLEER. This sequence joins TRBV4-3 and TRBJ1-5; TRBD1 matches 8 bases. The sequencing input was thymus tissue. The sequence was obtained from a boy younger than two with a congenital heart defect but otherwise immunologically healthy. This chain's CDR3 is CASSLGRGPQPQHF. The DNA for the CDR3 is TGCGCCAGCAGCCTAGGCAGGGGGCCTCAGCCCCAGCATTTT.